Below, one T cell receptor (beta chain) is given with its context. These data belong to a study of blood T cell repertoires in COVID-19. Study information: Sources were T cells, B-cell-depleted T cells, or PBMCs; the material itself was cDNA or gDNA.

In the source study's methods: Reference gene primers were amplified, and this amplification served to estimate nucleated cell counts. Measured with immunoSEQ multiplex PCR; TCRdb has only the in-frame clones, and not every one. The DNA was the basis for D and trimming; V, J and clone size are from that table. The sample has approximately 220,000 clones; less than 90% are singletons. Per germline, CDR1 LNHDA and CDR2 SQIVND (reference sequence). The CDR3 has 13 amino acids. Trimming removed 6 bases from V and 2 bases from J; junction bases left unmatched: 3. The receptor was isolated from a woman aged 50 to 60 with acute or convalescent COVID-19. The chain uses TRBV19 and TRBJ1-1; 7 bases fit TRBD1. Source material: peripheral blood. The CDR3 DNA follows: TGTGCCAGTAGAGGGGGCGCAAACACTGAAGCTTTCTTT. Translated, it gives CASRGGANTEAFF.